This section outlines one TCR beta chain sequence together with its context. Its binding antigen is unknown. No base qualities exist here, and no much larger clone lies one base off it. In the germline V gene, CDR1 corresponds to SGHTA and CDR2 to FQGNSA. The CDR3 runs 15 residues from the cysteine to the phenylalanine. Only the CDR3 region is kept as DNA, spanning 45 bases read in frame from base 1. Trimming takes 0 bases from V and 7 bases from J, and the germline ends sit 12 bases apart. Ficoll-Paque density gradient centrifugation was the method used to isolate PBMCs. Instrument used: Illumina NovaSeq 6000. cDNA libraries for TCRalpha and TCRbeta were prepared by 5'RACE using constant-segment primers, with sample barcodes and unique molecular identifiers added. Trizol reagent was used to extract RNA from every sample. Libraries were amplified in two PCR steps, with a second sample barcode and Illumina TruSeq adapters added in the second step. Sequencing of the libraries was done on an Illumina NovaSeq, producing 2 x 150 bp paired-end reads. On the authors' methods: The reads were demultiplexed and collapsed into UMI-guided consensus sequences using migec v1.2.7. With mixcr v2.1.11, UMI consensuses were aligned to TRA and TRB V and J templates and assembled into clonotypes. A clonotype was counted as expanded or contracted only when both edgeR and NoisET called the clonotype significant, with the noise models trained on biological replicates. edgeR calls used a false discovery rate-adjusted p below 0.01 and a log2 fold-change threshold of 1. As an exploratory analysis of dynamics, max-normalized trajectories of the 1000 most abundant clonotypes were examined with PCA combined with hierarchical clustering. Separately sequenced CD4+ and CD8+ repertoires were used to assign the CD4 or CD8 phenotype of responding clones. TCRdb took the public reads, trimmed them with fastp at Q25, ran MiXCR for clone calling and kept in-frame beta chains. Each record represents a unique CDR3 protein, reported with the most common genes and DNA among its rows. TCRdb, not the original authors, processed these V and J calls. The sample table records 200,000 or so distinct CDR3 sequences; just over 9.5% of these occur just once. The ten biggest clones cover 3.5% of the sample.

The sample is drawn from a study of T-cell memory formation after mild COVID-19 (dated by TCRdb to about 2021). About the full investigation: TCR sequence clusters from the two donors were largely donor specific. Longitudinal TCRalpha and TCRbeta repertoire sequencing tracked T-cell clones expanding and contracting after mild COVID-19 in a couple of donors. Two young, previously healthy adult volunteers made up the cohort, one male and one female. Here is what the overall study found, with its caveats: Contracting CD4+ clones turned up mainly in the CM and EM memory subsets, whereas EMRA was where CD8+ clones were enriched. Some responding clones were detected in pre-infection memory, which suggested that pre-existing cross-reactive memory T cells had joined the SARS-CoV-2 response. Whether the second-wave clones peaking on day 37 were SARS-CoV-2 specific was not confirmed. Only a couple of mild cases were covered by the study, and larger cohorts that include severe cases with pre-infection samples were considered necessary. Balanced CD4/CD8 phenotypes were observed for clones contracting from day 15 to 85, whereas a bias towards CD4+ was observed for a second wave of clones expanding from day 15 to 37.

Sequenced input: PBMCs or a T cell subset sorted from them (not recorded which). The chain uses TRBV7-2 and TRBJ2-2, with no reliable assignment of the D segment. This receptor was obtained from a man in his late teens or twenties who had mild COVID-19 (a few samples of this study predate the infection). The sample titles of this study are shuffled in the database, so cell type and time point are left out; the donor was told from shared clones. The CDR3 region: CASSLAVAFGGELFF. Read as DNA, the sequence is TGTGCCAGCAGCTTAGCCGTCGCTTTCGGCGGGGAGCTGTTTTTT.